This record looks at one T cell receptor beta chain sequence and its context. CDR3 size: 14 residues. The V end was cut by 3 bases, the J end by 5 bases, with 13 bases between. Per the germline V gene, CDR1 is KGHSH and CDR2 is LQKENI. How the authors handled the data: Using reference gene primer amplification, nucleated cell counts were estimated. Clones were sequenced by immunoSEQ multiplex PCR, and TCRdb holds only the in-frame ones, with some missing. Clonal size and the V and J genes are those of that table, whereas D and trimming came from the DNA. The sample includes a few hundred thousand clones, roughly 87% of them seen just once. The source of the sample is a study of blood T cell repertoires in COVID-19. At the level of the study: Sample material is recorded as cDNA or gDNA derived from T cells, B-cell-depleted T cells, or PBMCs.

The participants were between roughly 18 and 89 years old and came from under 25 US areas. Participants' own reports of clinical history determined their cohort assignment. Sequencing was done on a sample of PBMCs or T cells enriched from blood (not recorded which). J is TRBJ2-5 and V is TRBV18; weak D call: TRBD1 (6 bases). The receptor was derived from a young man who had recovered from COVID-19. The CDR3 DNA sequence: TGTGCCAGCTCACCGGGGGCCTGGGAGGAGACCCAGTACTTC. Protein sequence: CASSPGAWEETQYF.